The 27 T cell receptor beta chains reported below all come from one sample, sequenced in a study of T cell repertoires in cytomegalovirus infection. TCRdb reprocessed the reads via MiXCR and lists one record per CDR3 protein. The data show some 110,000 distinct CDR3 sequences, over 9.5% seen once. These receptors have no identified antigens. Sequenced material: PBMCs, sequenced either directly or after in vitro stimulation (not recorded which). The receptor source for this set is a human donor in good health (CMV status not recorded). Some clones in this sample may be carry-over from other donors' samples.

The gene calls are TRBV9 and TRBJ2-2; tentatively, D is TRBD1 (5 bases). CDR1 and CDR2 (germline): SGDLS, YYNGEE. Between the trimmed V and J ends, which lost 2 bases and 2 bases, there was a span of 7 bases. The CDR3 spans 14 residues. This chain's CDR3 is CASSVRVNTGELFF. The CDR3 DNA is TGTGCCAGCAGCGTCAGGGTTAACACCGGGGAGCTGTTTTTT. The variable domain in full, with the rest retrieved from reference TRBV9 and TRBJ2-2, is DSGVTQTPKHLITATGQRVTLRCSPRSGDLSVYWYQQSLDQGLQFLIQYYNGEERAKGNILERFSAQQFPDLHSELNLSSLELGDSALYFCASSVRVNTGELFFGEGSRLTVL.

The chain is built from TRBV5-6 and TRBJ2-5, with 8 bases aligning to TRBD1. CDR3 length equals 17 residues. With V trimmed by 3 bases and J by 5 bases, 15 bases remained unmatched. Germline CDR1 reads SGHDT; CDR2 reads YYEEEE. The DNA of the CDR3 is TGTGCCAGCAGCTACAGGGGGAGACTGTCCGGGATTGAGACCCAGTACTTC. Its translation is CASSYRGRLSGIETQYF.

This clonotype was counted only a few times. This chain links TRBV29-1 with TRBJ1-1, with D unclear. V was pared by 2 bases and J by 0 bases, with 7 bases between. Germline lookup yields CDR1 SQVTM and CDR2 ANQGSEA. This CDR3 has 13 residues. The CDR3 sequence is CSVELALNTEAFF. As DNA, the CDR3 is TGCAGCGTTGAATTGGCTCTGAACACTGAAGCTTTCTTT.

This clonotype was counted a few times. At one of its ends the junction is not consistent with the germline gene, which may arise from a read error. The V and J genes are TRBV6-5 and TRBJ2-1; unclear D gene. The CDR3 runs 17 residues. Germline V gene sequence: CDR1 MNHEY, CDR2 SVGAGI. The CDR3 sequence is CANSYSWRKSSYNEQFF. CDR3 nucleotide sequence: TGTGCCAACAGTTACTCTTGGCGGAAGAGCTCCTACAATGAGCAGTTCTTC.

This clonotype was observed many times. The J gene is TRBJ1-4, the V gene TRBV7-8, with no clear D. Trimming shortened V by 2 bases and J by 3 bases, and 7 bases separated the two germline ends. The CDR3 consists of 14 residues. Germline V gene sequence: CDR1 SGHVS, CDR2 FQNEAQ. CDR3 amino acids: CASSLHRANEKLFF. The CDR3, as DNA: TGTGCCAGCAGCTTACACCGCGCTAATGAAAAACTGTTTTTT.

This clonotype has a count of ten or more. The rearrangement joins TRBV11-2 to TRBJ2-3; TRBD1 might be the D (6 bases). The CDR3 covers 15 residues. Trimming took 5 bases from V and 4 from J, leaving 16 bases between them. CDR1 is SGHAT, CDR2 FQNNGV, per germline. The CDR3 DNA reads as TGTGCCAGCAGCCCAGACGTTGGGGGCGCAGATACGCAGTATTTT. Amino acid sequence: CASSPDVGGADTQYF.

The chain couples TRBV9 to TRBJ2-2; D is possibly TRBD1 or TRBD2 (6 bases each). This CDR3 is built from 15 residues. V lost 4 bases and J lost 6, with 16 bases in between. Looked up from germline, CDR1 is SGDLS and CDR2 is YYNGEE. CDR3 residues: CASSLRLGGAGELFF. The CDR3 region has the DNA TGTGCCAGCAGCCTTCGACTAGGGGGTGCCGGGGAGCTGTTTTTT.

The chain carries TRBV6-2 or TRBV6-3 and TRBJ1-1; the D gene is possibly TRBD1 (5 bases). Germline lookup yields CDR1 MNHEY and CDR2 SVGEGT. The CDR3 contains 16 residues. With 5 bases removed from V and 4 bases from J, the gap between germline ends came to 20 bases. The CDR3 bases are TGTGCCAGCAGTAGCCGGACTTGGGGGGGAGGCACTGAAGCTTTCTTT. This sequence encodes CASSSRTWGGGTEAFF.

This clonotype was found many times. The V gene is TRBV18, the J gene TRBJ1-3; TRBD1 might be the D (6 bases). Germline lookup yields CDR1 KGHSH and CDR2 LQKENI. This CDR3 has 17 amino acids. Trimming shortened V by 3 bases and J by 0 bases, and 15 bases separated the two germline ends. This CDR3 is CASSPSVGGSSGNTIYF. CDR3 nucleotides: TGTGCCAGCTCACCCAGCGTTGGGGGCAGCTCTGGAAACACCATATATTTT.

Ten or more counts support this clonotype. This chain connects TRBV6-6 to TRBJ1-2; 7 nucleotides match TRBD1. The CDR3 runs to 13 residues. The J segment lost 3 bases and the V segment lost 10 bases, leaving 8 bases of the junction unmatched. Germline CDR1 is MNHNY and CDR2 is SVGAGI (reference sequence). The CDR3 bases are TGTGCCACTAAGGCAGGGGGTGACTATGGCTACACCTTC. Translating it yields CATKAGGDYGYTF.

The gene calls are TRBV30 and TRBJ1-2, with TRBD1 as a possible D gene (5 bases). The CDR3 spans 14 residues. V gave up 7 bases and J gave up 0 bases, with 15 bases separating them. CDR1 is GTSNPN and CDR2 is SVGIG in the germline V gene (reference sequence). CDR3 nucleotide sequence: TGTGCCTCTACAAGGGGTATTACTAACTATGGCTACACCTTC. Protein: CASTRGITNYGYTF.

At least ten counts were recorded for this clonotype. The chain's CDR3 is CASSLKAWGLAGGPTDTQYF. DNA of the CDR3: TGTGCCAGCAGCTTAAAAGCCTGGGGACTAGCGGGAGGGCCGACAGATACGCAGTATTTT. The chain has TRBV7-2 and TRBJ2-3; 16 nucleotides align to TRBD2. Unmatched junction bases numbered 11, after V lost 2 bases and J lost 3 bases. The CDR3 length is 20 residues. Germline V gene lookup returns CDR1 SGHTA and CDR2 FQGNSA.

The table lists this clonotype with a few counts. The chain links TRBV5-3 to TRBJ2-7; tentatively, D is TRBD1 (5 bases). TRBV5-3 is noted as an ORF with a role that remains uncertain. The CDR3 contains 15 residues. V was shortened by 8 bases and J by 4 bases, with 22 bases between the two germline ends. CDR3 sequence: CASSAMTELYYEQYF. CDR3 DNA sequence: TGTGCCAGCAGCGCGATGACAGAGCTGTATTACGAGCAGTACTTC.

Ten or more counts support this clonotype. This chain joins TRBV28 and TRBJ2-4, with TRBD2 as a possible D gene (6 bases). The CDR3 loop spans 13 amino acids. Germline V gives CDR1 MDHEN, CDR2 SYDVKM. Trimming removed 5 bases at V and 6 bases at J, with 11 bases between. The CDR3 protein is CASSTPGGNIQYF. The CDR3, as DNA: TGTGCCAGCAGTACTCCCGGGGGAAACATTCAGTACTTC.

This clonotype was recorded many times. The chain employs TRBV7-2 and TRBJ2-2; D might be TRBD1 (5 bases). Germline values: CDR1 SGHTA, CDR2 FQGNSA. The CDR3 has 14 amino acids. V was shortened by 3 bases and J by 7 bases, with 12 bases between the two germline ends. The DNA for the CDR3 is TGTGCCAGCAGCTTGCAGGGCTCGGGCGGGGAGCTGTTTTTT. This encodes CASSLQGSGGELFF.

The genes are TRBV6-5 and TRBJ2-7; no definite D call. This CDR3 spans 14 amino acids. V dropped 5 bases and J dropped 0 bases, with 11 bases sitting between them. CDR1 and CDR2 (germline): MNHEY, SVGAGI. The CDR3 spells CASSVSWDSYEQYV. The CDR3 nucleotides are TGTGCCAGCAGTGTCTCCTGGGACTCCTACGAGCAGTACGTC.

This chain joins TRBV7-9 and TRBJ1-1; D possibly corresponds to TRBD1 (5 bases). The CDR3 consists of 15 residues. Germline V gene lookup returns CDR1 SEHNR and CDR2 FQNEAQ (reference sequence). V was trimmed by 5 bases and J by 7 bases, leaving 20 bases between them. The CDR3 DNA sequence: TGTGCCAGCAGCCCAGCCGGGACCACTGGAGGTGAAGCTTTCTTT. It codes for CASSPAGTTGGEAFF.

This clonotype has a count of ten or more. The genes are TRBV7-8 and TRBJ2-3; TRBD2 matches at 8 bases. The germline V gene encodes CDR1 SGHVS and CDR2 FQNEAQ. The length of the CDR3 is 16 residues. V lost 2 bases and J lost 4; bases outside the gene matches: 8. This chain's CDR3 is CASSLIGLAGADTQYF. The CDR3 nucleotides are TGTGCCAGCAGCTTAATTGGCCTAGCGGGCGCAGATACGCAGTATTTT.

The chain combines TRBV6-2 or TRBV6-3 with TRBJ2-1; 14 positions match TRBD2. Losses at the gene ends were 0 bases for V and 7 bases for J; bases not matched to a gene: 14. The CDR3 runs 20 residues. The germline CDR1 and CDR2 sequences are MNHEY and SVGEGT. The CDR3 loop is CASSYSTTGTSGSKRNEQFF. The CDR3 bases are TGTGCCAGCAGTTACTCTACAACCGGGACTAGCGGGAGTAAGAGGAATGAGCAGTTCTTC.

This clonotype was detected only a few times. V usage is TRBV28 and J usage is TRBJ2-3; D is ambiguous. Between the trimmed V and J ends, which lost 5 bases and 7 bases, there was a span of 13 bases. CDR3 length: 13 residues. The germline V gene encodes CDR1 MDHEN and CDR2 SYDVKM. Here the CDR3 DNA reads TGTGCCAGCAGTACCCCCAGTCGCAATACGCAGTATTTT. Protein product: CASSTPSRNTQYF.

This clonotype has more than one count but fewer than ten. The V and J genes are TRBV5-6 and TRBJ2-3, with D maybe TRBD2 (6 bases). Between the trimmed V and J ends, which lost 5 bases and 3 bases, there was a span of 19 bases. CDR3 size: 16 residues. Germline assignment: CDR1 SGHDT and CDR2 YYEEEE. This chain's CDR3 is CASRPRDFYQTDTQYF. Here the CDR3 DNA reads TGTGCCAGCAGGCCCCGGGACTTCTACCAGACAGATACGCAGTATTTT.

The V call is TRBV20-1, the J call TRBJ2-1; the D call may be TRBD1 or TRBD2 (5 bases each). The germline V gene encodes CDR1 DFQATT and CDR2 SNEGSKA (reference sequence). Trimming pared 5 bases from V and 3 bases from J, leaving 17 bases between. The CDR3 covers 15 residues. The CDR3: CSAGGRVTIYNEQFF. For the CDR3, the DNA is TGCAGTGCTGGGGGTAGAGTGACTATCTACAATGAGCAGTTCTTC.

V and J are TRBV6-5 and TRBJ2-3; either TRBD1 or TRBD2 may supply D (6 bases each). Germline lookup yields CDR1 MNHEY and CDR2 SVGAGI. There are 15 residues in the CDR3. V lost 6 bases and J 3 bases, leaving 16 bases between the germline ends. The CDR3 region has the DNA TGTGCCAGCAGCACGTATGGAGGGGGGACAGATACGCAGTATTTT. Its protein is CASSTYGGGTDTQYF.

At least ten counts were recorded for this clonotype. The gene calls are TRBV7-3 and TRBJ2-3; D is uncertain. CDR3 size: 14 residues. Trimming took off 3 bases at V and 6 bases at J, with 13 bases between the two ends. The germline CDR1 and CDR2 sequences are SGHTA and FQGTGA. This CDR3 is CASSFAATTDTQYF. CDR3 DNA: TGTGCCAGCAGCTTCGCGGCTACCACCGATACGCAGTATTTT.

This clonotype was picked up many times. The chain recombines TRBV7-2 with TRBJ1-1, with D perhaps TRBD1 (5 bases). The germline V and J ends were trimmed by 5 bases and 4 bases, with 23 bases remaining between them. This CDR3 region has 17 residues. Per the germline V gene, CDR1 is SGHTA and CDR2 is FQGNSA. CDR3 in DNA: TGTGCCAGCAGCCTCCTCGGGTTTGGGGGGGTGATCACTGAAGCTTTCTTT. It encodes CASSLLGFGGVITEAFF.

This clonotype was detected many times. The chain combines TRBV5-4 with TRBJ2-2; 10 bases are a match to TRBD2. Germline CDR1 reads SGHNT; CDR2 reads YYREEE (reference sequence). V was pared by 4 bases and J by 4 bases, with 4 bases of the junction left unmatched. The CDR3 has 15 residues. The CDR3 DNA reads TGTGCCAGCAGCGGGGCTAGCGGGGGCACCGGGGAGCTGTTTTTT. As protein: CASSGASGGTGELFF.

The CDR3 DNA reads as TGTGCCAGCAACGGAAATCGCAGGGGGACTGAAGCTTTCTTT. Protein sequence: CASNGNRRGTEAFF. The chain uses TRBV6-2 or TRBV6-3 and TRBJ1-1; 7 nucleotides line up with TRBD1. Looked up from germline, CDR1 is MNHEY and CDR2 is SVGEGT. The CDR3 is made up of 14 amino acids. V shed 7 bases, J shed 5 bases, and the junction held 10 bases outside the gene matches.